This is a list of T cell receptor beta chains from one sample in a study of control samples from healthy donors and cancer patients. The repertoire was sequenced with immunoSEQ multiplex PCR; TCRdb's copy has only in-frame clones and lacks some. The sample includes approximately 120,000 clones, about 87% of them seen just once. The sample taken for sequencing was blood. The origin of the receptors is a man in his sixties in good health. Each CDR3 is given with its conserved first and last residue. D genes are given only for firm matches. A row's size may be missing; if present it is once, few, many or a size class.

v_call,j_call,clone_size,d_call,cdr3_aa,cdr3_nt
TRBV6-1,TRBJ2-7,.,TRBD1,CASSEPGQGEVKQYF,TGTGCCAGCAGTGAACCGGGACAGGGAGAAGTCAAGCAGTACTTC
TRBV9,TRBJ2-3,.,TRBD2,CASSLGLAGYTDTQYF,TGTGCCAGCAGCCTGGGACTAGCGGGTTACACAGATACGCAGTATTTT
TRBV9,TRBJ2-3,.,TRBD2,CASSVVGAGGMDTQYF,TGTGCCAGCAGCGTAGTGGGAGCGGGGGGTATGGATACGCAGTATTTT
TRBV7-8,TRBJ2-7,.,TRBD2,CASSFSGASYEQYF,TGTGCCAGCAGCTTTAGCGGGGCCTCCTACGAGCAGTACTTC
TRBV5-1,TRBJ1-3,.,TRBD1,CASSLGQGPGNTIYF,TGCGCCAGCAGCCTGGGACAGGGTCCTGGAAACACCATATATTTT
TRBV5-5,TRBJ2-2,.,TRBD2,CASSLLSGGHTGELFF,TGTGCCAGCAGCTTGTTAAGCGGGGGGCACACCGGGGAGCTGTTTTTT
TRBV7-9,TRBJ1-2,.,.,CASSLNAHRAPANYGYTF,TGTGCCAGCAGCCTAAACGCTCACAGGGCGCCGGCAAACTATGGCTACACCTTC
TRBV9,TRBJ1-1,.,.,CASSVGPGDTNTEAFF,TGTGCCAGCAGCGTAGGACCCGGGGATACAAACACTGAAGCTTTCTTT
TRBV7-8,TRBJ2-5,.,TRBD2,CASSGGLAETQYF,TGTGCCAGCAGCGGGGGACTAGCGGAGACCCAGTACTTC
TRBV2,TRBJ2-2,.,.,CASSWGAAGELFF,TGTGCCAGCAGCTGGGGGGCTGCCGGGGAGCTGTTTTTT
TRBV28,TRBJ2-4,.,.,CASSLQDIQYF,TGTGCCAGCAGTTTGCAGGACATTCAGTACTTC
TRBV6-2/TRBV6-3,TRBJ2-7,.,.,CASSVRDTKSYEQYF,TGTGCCAGCAGCGTCCGGGACACGAAATCCTACGAGCAGTACTTC
TRBV6-2/TRBV6-3,TRBJ2-5,once,.,CASSYSSGTQYF,TGTGCCAGCAGTTACTCGTCAGGGACCCAGTACTTC
TRBV5-1,TRBJ2-7,few,.,CASGRDTLYEQYF,TGCGCCAGCGGACGGGACACCCTCTACGAGCAGTACTTC
TRBV12-3/TRBV12-4,TRBJ1-1,.,.,CASSFSYTEAFF,TGTGCCAGCAGTTTTAGCTACACTGAAGCTTTCTTT
TRBV7-8,TRBJ1-4,.,.,CASSLAAGPNEKLFF,TGTGCCAGCAGCTTAGCGGCGGGTCCCAATGAAAAACTGTTTTTT
TRBV20-1,TRBJ1-5,once,.,CGTTAGGTQHF,TGCGGCACTACGGCCGGGGGGACCCAGCATTTT
TRBV5-5,TRBJ1-3,.,.,CASSLQPGSGNTIYF,TGTGCCAGCAGCTTGCAGCCAGGGTCCGGAAACACCATATATTTT
TRBV28,TRBJ1-6,once,.,CATGAGNSPLHF,TGTGCCACGGGGGCGGGTAATTCACCCCTCCACTTT
TRBV30,TRBJ1-1,.,.,CAWSVPGRAFF,TGTGCCTGGAGTGTACCGGGGAGGGCTTTCTTT
TRBV27,TRBJ1-1,.,.,CASWTEMNTEAFF,TGTGCCAGCTGGACAGAAATGAACACTGAAGCTTTCTTT
TRBV7-9,TRBJ1-1,.,.,CASVYIGVTEAFF,TGTGCCAGCGTATATATTGGGGTCACTGAAGCTTTCTTT
TRBV30,TRBJ1-6,few,.,CAWSDGTYNSPLHF,TGTGCCTGGAGTGACGGAACGTATAATTCACCCCTCCACTTT
TRBV7-6,TRBJ1-3,.,.,CASSTQEISGNTIYF,TGTGCCAGCAGCACCCAGGAAATCTCTGGAAACACCATATATTTT
TRBV18,TRBJ2-7,.,.,CASSPWGTSSYEQYF,TGTGCCAGCTCACCCTGGGGGACAAGCTCCTACGAGCAGTACTTC
TRBV7-2,TRBJ2-1,.,.,CASSSDGYREQFF,TGTGCCAGCAGCTCCGACGGATATCGTGAGCAGTTCTTC
TRBV5-1,TRBJ1-1,.,.,CASSLKVQGEAFF,TGCGCCAGCAGCTTGAAAGTCCAAGGCGAAGCTTTCTTT
TRBV4-3,TRBJ1-3,.,TRBD1,CASSQVAGGTGNTIYF,TGCGCCAGCAGCCAAGTAGCAGGGGGAACTGGAAACACCATATATTTT
TRBV20-1,TRBJ1-2,.,.,CSASAGTDFYGYTF,TGCAGTGCTAGTGCCGGGACGGACTTCTATGGCTACACCTTC
TRBV10-2,TRBJ2-7,.,.,CASSESGRVYEQYF,TGCGCCAGCAGTGAGTCGGGCAGGGTCTACGAGCAGTACTTC
TRBV9,TRBJ1-4,.,.,CASSVGGVQNEKLFF,TGTGCCAGCAGCGTAGGAGGTGTGCAAAATGAAAAACTGTTTTTT
TRBV21-1,TRBJ1-4,once,.,CASRTDRGPTNEKLFF,TGTGCCAGCAGGACAGACAGGGGGCCAACTAATGAAAAACTGTTTTTT
TRBV19,TRBJ1-3,.,.,CASRSGSTTAGNTIYF,TGTGCCAGTCGCTCCGGATCAACTACGGCTGGAAACACCATATATTTT
TRBV19,TRBJ1-4,.,.,CASQEWEKLFF,TGTGCCAGCCAGGAGTGGGAAAAACTGTTTTTT
TRBV28,TRBJ1-2,.,.,CASSSTGRLYGYTF,TGTGCCAGCAGTTCAACAGGGCGTTTATATGGCTACACCTTC
TRBV6-5,TRBJ1-5,.,.,CASSFAPRESNQPQHF,TGTGCCAGCAGTTTCGCCCCCAGGGAGAGCAATCAGCCCCAGCATTTT
TRBV27,TRBJ2-1,.,.,CASSLTYSGHGNEQFF,TGTGCCAGCAGTCTCACCTACTCAGGGCACGGCAATGAGCAGTTCTTC
TRBV5-6,TRBJ2-2,.,.,CASSFFAGDLVAGELFF,TGTGCCAGCAGCTTTTTCGCAGGGGACCTTGTAGCCGGGGAGCTGTTTTTT
TRBV6-5,TRBJ1-3,.,.,CASSYSIGVGGNTIYF,TGTGCCAGCAGTTACTCGATCGGGGTCGGAGGAAACACCATATATTTT
TRBV21-1,TRBJ2-1,.,.,CASSKRGEQDSYNEQFF,TGTGCCAGCAGCAAAAGGGGAGAACAGGACTCCTACAATGAGCAGTTCTTC
TRBV7-3,TRBJ1-1,.,TRBD1,CASRLDGQAPGTEAFF,TGTGCCAGCAGATTGGACGGACAGGCCCCGGGCACTGAAGCTTTCTTT
TRBV7-8,TRBJ2-2,.,TRBD2,CASSLTSGGASTGELFF,TGTGCCAGCAGCTTAACTAGCGGGGGGGCTAGCACCGGGGAGCTGTTTTTT
TRBV14,TRBJ1-2,.,.,CASSPLDGRLLYGYTF,TGTGCCAGCAGCCCCTTGGACGGACGGCTCCTTTATGGCTACACCTTC
TRBV11-2,TRBJ2-3,.,TRBD1,CASQLNRGTTDTQYF,TGTGCCAGCCAACTTAACAGGGGAACGACAGATACGCAGTATTTT
TRBV7-9,TRBJ1-6,.,TRBD1,CASSLASFQGANSPLHF,TGTGCCAGCAGCTTAGCGTCATTTCAGGGGGCAAATTCACCCCTCCACTTT
TRBV3-1/TRBV3-2,TRBJ1-5,.,.,CASSHSSGNQPQHF,TGTGCCAGCAGCCATTCTAGTGGCAATCAGCCCCAGCATTTT
TRBV13,TRBJ2-3,once,TRBD2,CASSRTSGGLLGDTQYF,TGTGCCAGCAGCCGGACTAGCGGGGGGCTACTGGGAGATACGCAGTATTTT
TRBV6-1,TRBJ1-5,.,.,CASSEVDGNQPQHF,TGTGCCAGCAGTGAGGTGGACGGGAATCAGCCCCAGCATTTT
TRBV6-5,TRBJ2-2,.,.,CASSYSVSWGAGELFF,TGTGCCAGCAGTTACTCGGTTTCCTGGGGTGCCGGGGAGCTGTTTTTT
TRBV4-2,TRBJ2-3,.,TRBD2,CASSHASRGGLSDTQYF,TGTGCCAGCAGCCATGCCTCTCGGGGGGGCCTTTCAGATACGCAGTATTTT
TRBV23-1,TRBJ2-2,.,.,CPAGTTGELFF,TGCCCGGCAGGGACCACCGGGGAGCTGTTTTTT